This T cell receptor beta chain was retrieved from a study of cytomegalovirus exposure and HLA in healthy donors. The wider study: Unique TCRs numbering roughly 85 million, obtained from HLA-typed donors, made up an early data release.

The V end lost 2 bases, the J end lost 0 bases, and 8 bases lay between the germline ends. There are 14 residues in the CDR3. CDR1 and CDR2 from the germline V gene are SEHNR and FQNEAQ (reference sequence). The primer mix had 60 Vbeta and 13 Jbeta primers. The table came from immunoSEQ multiplex PCR; TCRdb's copy has only in-frame clones and leaves some out. The data show about 100,000 clones, under 80% seen once. All the people who gave samples were healthy bone marrow donors. This chain uses TRBV7-9 with TRBJ2-7; no firm D call. This clonotype originated in a woman aged 40 to 49 in good health and CMV-seropositive. Sequences were obtained from PBMCs. The CDR3 DNA follows: TGTGCCAGCAGCTTACAGGAAAGCTCCTACGAGCAGTACTTC. This codes for CASSLQESSYEQYF.